This T cell receptor beta chain was identified during a study of blood T cell repertoires in COVID-19. Study background: Specimens from acute and convalescent COVID-19 originated in the United States, Italy and Spain.

Germline CDR1 is SGDLS and CDR2 is YYNGEE. V gave up 0 bases and J gave up 9 bases, with 10 bases separating them. This CDR3 has 14 residues. Repertoires were generated with immunoSEQ multiplex PCR, while TCRdb's copy carries only in-frame clones and drops some. This table holds around 140,000 clones, around 86% found once. The chain combines TRBV9 with TRBJ1-6; tentatively, D is TRBD1 (6 bases). The source of this sequence is a woman aged 55-70 years with active or convalescent COVID-19. Source material: peripheral blood. The DNA for the CDR3 is TGTGCCAGCAGCGTAGTACCGGACAGTTCACCCCTCCACTTT. Protein: CASSVVPDSSPLHF. The variable domain in full, completed from reference TRBV9 and TRBJ1-6, reads DSGVTQTPKHLITATGQRVTLRCSPRSGDLSVYWYQQSLDQGLQFLIQYYNGEERAKGNILERFSAQQFPDLHSELNLSSLELGDSALYFCASSVVPDSSPLHFGNGTRLTVT.